This TCR beta chain was sequenced during a study of blood T cell repertoires in COVID-19. CDR3 length equals 16 residues. Germline lookup yields CDR1 SGHRS and CDR2 YFSETQ. Losses at the gene ends were 4 bases for V and 7 bases for J; bases not matched to a gene: 10. Method: immunoSEQ multiplex PCR; TCRdb's copy keeps in-frame clones and lacks some. In the table there are approximately 120,000 clones, 65% to 90% of which are singletons. The source of this sequence is a woman aged 80 or over with acute or convalescent COVID-19. V usage is TRBV5-1 and J usage is TRBJ2-3, with 12 bases identical to TRBD2. Sequenced material: peripheral blood. The CDR3 DNA reads as TGCGCCAGCAGCGCTGACCCTAGCGGGGGGGCGAATACGCAGTATTTT. This sequence encodes CASSADPSGGANTQYF.